This paragraph reports one T cell receptor (beta chain). What it binds is unknown. CDR1 is SNHLY, CDR2 FYNNEI, per germline. J lost 2 bases, V lost 5 bases, and 6 bases had no gene match. The CDR3 length is 15 residues. The data are from a study of PD-L1 blockade in urothelial cancer. Sequencing was performed with immunoSEQ multiplex PCR; in TCRdb, only in-frame clones are kept and a portion is missing. The table lists fewer than 30,000 clones, more than 70% of them singletons, with 8% to 10% in the top ten. Study results and limitations: Durable-benefit cases showed more tumor-associated blood clone expansion at 3 weeks.

Sequencing was performed on PBMCs, taken around atezolizumab (anti-PD-L1) treatment. This receptor was taken from a man aged 70-80 years with urothelial cancer. V gene TRBV2 combines with J gene TRBJ2-3; 8 bases align to TRBD2. CDR3 bases: TGTGCCAGCAGTCCTACTAGCGGCTACACAGATACGCAGTATTTT. Protein: CASSPTSGYTDTQYF.